The T cell receptor (beta chain) under discussion was sequenced for a study of blood T cell repertoires in COVID-19. Looking at the study overall: Italy, Spain and the United States were the sources of the convalescent and acute COVID-19 samples. In each case, the material was cDNA or gDNA derived from T cells, B-cell-depleted T cells, or PBMCs.

With 8 bases removed from V and 0 bases from J, the gap between germline ends came to 20 bases. The CDR3 length is 17 residues. Germline V lookup: CDR1 WSHSY, CDR2 SAAADI. Authors' methods: It was from reference gene primer amplification that nucleated cell counts were estimated. Sequenced by immunoSEQ multiplex PCR; TCRdb stores in-frame clones only, minus some. V and J calls and clone size follow that table, whereas D and trimming were derived from the DNA. The table has about 380,000 clones, roughly 77% seen once. The sample was peripheral blood. This receptor was identified in a human donor with acute or convalescent COVID-19. The donor label of this sample is uncertain. V and J are TRBV10-2 and TRBJ2-4; TRBD1 might be the D (6 bases). CDR3 sequence: CASRGFGDTLAKNIQYF. For the CDR3, the DNA is TGCGCCAGCCGGGGATTCGGGGACACCCTAGCCAAAAACATTCAGTACTTC.